Following are 28 T cell receptor beta chains from one sample sequenced in a study of CD8 T cells in ankylosing spondylitis. From the 5' RACE reads, TCRdb called clonotypes with MiXCR, one entry per CDR3 protein. The profile shows around 160,000 distinct CDR3 sequences, 11% of them singletons. Sequencing was performed on blood, either unsorted or a sorted T cell fraction (not recorded which). Receptors originate from a male donor with ankylosing spondylitis or in good health (not recorded which).

This chain uses TRBV6-2 or TRBV6-3 with TRBJ1-5, with D unclear. V was clipped by 0 bases and J by 0 bases, with 18 bases between them. Germline V gene sequence: CDR1 MNHEY, CDR2 SVGEGT. This CDR3 has 19 residues. The CDR3 reads CASSYSKESLFFSNQPQHF. In DNA form, the CDR3 reads TGTGCCAGCAGTTACTCGAAGGAGTCGCTATTCTTTAGCAATCAGCCCCAGCATTTT.

This clonotype has at least ten counts. This rearrangement joins TRBV12-3 or TRBV12-4 to TRBJ1-1, with 11 positions matching TRBD1. CDR3 size: 15 residues. V lost 0 bases and J lost 5; bases outside the gene matches: 2. The CDR3 bases are TGTGCCAGCAGTTTAGCGGGGACAGGGGGAACTGAAGCTTTCTTT. Translation: CASSLAGTGGTEAFF.

This clonotype was counted at least ten times. This rearrangement joins TRBV28 to TRBJ1-6, with 8 nucleotides matching TRBD1. V shed 6 bases, J shed 6 bases, and the junction held 7 bases outside the gene matches. The CDR3 loop spans 15 amino acids. Germline V gene sequence: CDR1 MDHEN, CDR2 SYDVKM. The CDR3 region is CASRLNRGVNSPLHF. CDR3 nucleotide sequence: TGTGCCAGCAGGTTGAACAGGGGGGTTAATTCACCCCTCCACTTT.

V gene TRBV11-1 combines with J gene TRBJ2-2, with 12 nucleotides matching TRBD2. CDR1 is SGHAT and CDR2 is FQDESV in the germline V gene (reference sequence). This CDR3 region has 19 residues. Unmatched junction bases numbered 9, after V lost 4 bases and J lost 0 bases. The CDR3 DNA reads TGTGCCAGCAGCTCTCCGGGACTAGCGGGCCATACGAACACCGGGGAGCTGTTTTTT. It translates to CASSSPGLAGHTNTGELFF.

This clonotype was counted between two and nine times. The chain uses TRBV29-1 and TRBJ2-1; 9 bases fit TRBD2. Germline loops: CDR1 SQVTM, CDR2 ANQGSEA. The trim removed 8 bases at V and 2 bases at J, leaving 7 bases unmatched. The CDR3 is 14 residues long. CDR3 DNA: TGCAGCCCCAGACTAGCGGAAACCTACAATGAGCAGTTCTTC. Translated, it gives CSPRLAETYNEQFF.

This clonotype was recorded a few times. V and J are TRBV20-1 and TRBJ2-1, with 9 bases aligning to TRBD2. CDR3 length equals 15 residues. Germline loops: CDR1 DFQATT, CDR2 SNEGSKA (reference sequence). V was pared by 2 bases and J by 2 bases, with 4 bases of the junction left unmatched. CDR3 nucleotide sequence: TGCAGTGCTAGACTTAGCGGGAGCCCCTACAATGAGCAGTTCTTC. Its translation: CSARLSGSPYNEQFF.

This clonotype was observed many times. V usage is TRBV7-9 and J usage is TRBJ1-1, with D unclear. The CDR3 contains 14 residues. Deletions cut 5 bases from V and 0 bases from J, with 10 bases between. Germline V gene sequence: CDR1 SEHNR, CDR2 FQNEAQ (reference sequence). CDR3: CASSPHLMNTEAFF. As DNA, the CDR3 is TGTGCCAGCAGCCCGCACCTGATGAACACTGAAGCTTTCTTT.

This clonotype was seen ten or more times. The chain couples TRBV5-1 to TRBJ2-2, with 7 bases aligning to TRBD2. The V segment lost 4 bases and the J segment 0 bases; nucleotides outside the gene matches: 3. CDR3 length: 15 amino acids. Germline assignment: CDR1 SGHRS and CDR2 YFSETQ. The CDR3 reads CASSNSGSNTGELFF. In DNA form, the CDR3 reads TGCGCCAGCAGCAATAGCGGGTCGAACACCGGGGAGCTGTTTTTT.

The chain employs TRBV6-1 and TRBJ2-7, with 7 bases lining up with TRBD1. Germline assignment: CDR1 MNHNS and CDR2 SASEGT. V was pared by 6 bases and J by 3 bases, with 5 bases of the junction left unmatched. This CDR3 spans 13 amino acids. DNA for the CDR3: TGTGCCAGCAGGGGGACAGTGGACTACGAGCAGTACTTC. Protein product: CASRGTVDYEQYF.

The gene calls are TRBV14 and TRBJ2-1; D is unresolved. There are 14 residues in the CDR3. From germline, CDR1 is SGHDN and CDR2 FVKESK. Trimming took off 0 bases at V and 4 bases at J, with 7 bases between the two ends. The chain's CDR3 is CASSQDPIYNEQFF. Here the CDR3 DNA reads TGTGCCAGCAGCCAAGACCCGATATACAATGAGCAGTTCTTC.

This clonotype was recorded many times. The genes are TRBV5-1 and TRBJ2-7; maybe TRBD1 (6 bases). This CDR3 is 14 amino acids long. CDR1 and CDR2 from the germline V gene are SGHRS and YFSETQ. V lost 1 base and J 0 bases, leaving 8 bases between the germline ends. The CDR3 DNA reads TGCGCCAGCAGCTTGAGACAGGCCTCCTACGAGCAGTACTTC. Protein: CASSLRQASYEQYF.

This clonotype was observed at least ten times. This rearrangement joins TRBV5-1 to TRBJ2-1; the match to TRBD1 covers 8 bases. V lost 3 bases, J lost 2 bases, and 7 bases stayed unmatched. The CDR3 totals 16 residues. Germline CDR1 and CDR2: SGHRS and YFSETQ. CDR3 in DNA: TGCGCCAGCAGCTCGCTGACAGGGGTCCCCTACAATGAGCAGTTCTTC. It yields the protein CASSSLTGVPYNEQFF.

This clonotype came up a few times. The V gene is TRBV24-1, the J gene TRBJ2-3; maybe TRBD1 (5 bases). The germline V and J ends were trimmed by 6 bases and 1 base, with 10 bases remaining between them. Germline assignment: CDR1 KGHDR and CDR2 SFDVKD. This CDR3 contains 14 residues. CDR3 in amino acids: CATSQSTGTDTQYF. For the CDR3, the DNA is TGTGCCACCAGTCAGTCGACAGGCACAGATACGCAGTATTTT.

This clonotype has at least ten counts. The V and J genes are TRBV10-2 and TRBJ2-2; D could derive from TRBD1 or TRBD2 (6 bases each). Trimming pared 0 bases from V and 6 bases from J, leaving 14 bases between. The CDR3 runs 16 residues. Per germline, CDR1 WSHSY and CDR2 SAAADI. CDR3 protein: CASSESWGAKAGELFF. For the CDR3, the DNA is TGCGCCAGCAGTGAGTCATGGGGGGCAAAGGCCGGGGAGCTGTTTTTT.

This clonotype was recorded at least ten times. V gene TRBV5-1 combines with J gene TRBJ1-2; D not certain. The germline V gene encodes CDR1 SGHRS and CDR2 YFSETQ. This CDR3 comprises 14 residues. V lost 2 bases to trimming and J lost 8 bases, with 16 bases between them. Here the CDR3 DNA reads TGCGCCAGCAGCTTTCGGACCGACGAGTCGGGCTACACCTTC. Amino acids: CASSFRTDESGYTF.

This clonotype was recorded at least ten times. The rearrangement joins TRBV5-1 to TRBJ1-1; TRBD1 matches 9 bases. The V and J ends lost 0 bases and 2 bases, in that order; junction bases with no gene match: 2. This CDR3 contains 15 residues. Germline-derived CDR1 and CDR2 are SGHRS and YFSETQ. This chain's CDR3 is CASSLGGQGNTEAFF. The DNA for the CDR3 is TGCGCCAGCAGCTTGGGGGGACAGGGAAACACTGAAGCTTTCTTT.

This clonotype was detected many times. V usage is TRBV12-3 or TRBV12-4 and J usage is TRBJ2-3, with 12 bases matching TRBD2. Losses at the gene ends were 6 bases for V and 4 bases for J; bases not matched to a gene: 14. The CDR3 is made up of 18 amino acids. Written as DNA, the CDR3 is TGTGCCAGCAGCCCTCCGGGACTAGCGGGCCCGGGGGCAGATACGCAGTATTTT. Residues: CASSPPGLAGPGADTQYF.

In its sample, this clonotype was seen many times. The CDR3 DNA reads TGCAGTGCTAGAGATGCCGGGACTAGCGGGACCTACGAGCAGTACTTC. Its translation: CSARDAGTSGTYEQYF. The chain joins TRBV20-1 to TRBJ2-7; 13 bases map to TRBD2. Germline lookup yields CDR1 DFQATT and CDR2 SNEGSKA (reference sequence). CDR3 length: 16 amino acids. The J segment lost 2 bases and the V segment lost 0 bases, leaving 4 bases of the junction unmatched.

This clonotype was counted at least ten times. The chain recombines TRBV6-6 with TRBJ2-7; D is perhaps TRBD1 (6 bases). This CDR3 is built from 12 residues. From germline, CDR1 is MNHNY and CDR2 SVGAGI (reference sequence). Trimming removed 4 bases at V and 4 bases at J, with 8 bases between. CDR3 in DNA: TGTGCCAGCAGTTCAACAGGGTACGAGCAGTACTTC. It translates to CASSSTGYEQYF.

V usage is TRBV2 and J usage is TRBJ2-7, with unresolved D. Trimming removed 7 bases from V and 4 bases from J, with 14 bases in between. From germline, CDR1 is SNHLY and CDR2 FYNNEI. The CDR3 runs 13 residues. In DNA, the CDR3 is TGTGCCAGCACTCCCCATGGCAGGTACGAGCAGTACTTC. As protein: CASTPHGRYEQYF. Full variable domain (outside the CDR3, taken from reference TRBV2 and TRBJ2-7): EPEVTQTPSHQVTQMGQEVILRCVPISNHLYFYWYRQILGQKVEFLVSFYNNEISEKSEIFDDQFSVERPDGSNFTLKIRSTKLEDSAMYFCASTPHGRYEQYFGPGTRLTVT.

The J gene is TRBJ2-1, the V gene TRBV30; 13 bases align to TRBD2. The CDR3 is 12 amino acids. Germline loops: CDR1 GTSNPN, CDR2 SVGIG (reference sequence). Germline trimming cut 1 base from V and 15 bases from J; bases unmatched to any gene: 3. DNA of the CDR3: TGTGCCTGGAGTGGGGGACTAGCGGGACCGTTCTTC. Amino acids: CAWSGGLAGPFF.

In this sample, this clonotype turned up a few times. This sequence joins TRBV12-3 or TRBV12-4 and TRBJ1-5; 10 bases are shared with TRBD1. The CDR3 totals 15 residues. V shed 2 bases, J shed 7 bases, and the junction held 5 bases outside the gene matches. CDR3 loop: CASSLTGTGDQPQHF. CDR3 nucleotide sequence: TGTGCCAGCAGTTTAACCGGGACAGGGGACCAGCCCCAGCATTTT.

The chain recombines TRBV7-9 with TRBJ2-7; D not resolved. The CDR3 totals 12 residues. Germline values: CDR1 SEHNR, CDR2 FQNEAQ (reference sequence). V gave up 3 bases and J gave up 5 bases, with 8 bases separating them. CDR3 DNA sequence: TGTGCCAGCAGCTTTCAGTTTGACGAGCAGTACTTC. Encoded protein: CASSFQFDEQYF.

This clonotype was counted at least ten times. This chain uses TRBV7-8 with TRBJ2-1; the match to TRBD2 covers 10 bases. The V gene's germline CDR1 is SGHVS and CDR2 FQNEAQ. The junction had 7 bases not matched to a gene; V was cut back by 4 bases and J by 7 bases. The CDR3 sequence is 15 residues long. Written as DNA, the CDR3 is TGTGCCAGCAGCTCGCAGACTAGCGGGTGGAATGAGCAGTTCTTC. Translating gives CASSSQTSGWNEQFF.

This clonotype has a count of ten or more. The chain is built from TRBV5-8 and TRBJ1-5, with unresolved D. The CDR3 consists of 14 residues. V was shortened by 2 bases and J by 5 bases, with 11 bases between the two germline ends. Germline CDR1 reads SGHTS; CDR2 reads YDEGEE. CDR3: CASSFSPTDQPQHF. CDR3 coding DNA: TGTGCCAGCAGCTTTTCCCCTACGGATCAGCCCCAGCATTTT.

This clonotype was counted many times. The chain is built from TRBV10-3 and TRBJ1-5; possibly TRBD1 for D (5 bases). V was pared by 5 bases and J by 0 bases, with 20 bases between. CDR3 length equals 18 residues. The germline V gene has CDR1 ENHRY and CDR2 SYGVKD. The CDR3 here is CAISLSSPAGPSNQPQHF. CDR3 in DNA: TGTGCCATCAGTCTTAGTTCCCCGGCAGGGCCTAGCAATCAGCCCCAGCATTTT.

A note on this clonotype: This may stem from a read error, because a much larger clone lies one nucleotide away. The gene calls are TRBV28 and TRBJ2-7, with D tentatively TRBD2 (5 bases). Germline V lookup: CDR1 MDHEN, CDR2 SYDVKM. The CDR3 sequence is 11 residues long. CDR3 nucleotide sequence: TGTGTCAGCAGAGAGAGGGAACAGCAGTACTTC. Its protein product is CVSREREQQYF. Full variable domain (outside the CDR3, taken from reference TRBV28 and TRBJ2-7): DVKVTQSSRYLVKRTGEKVFLECVQDMDHENMFWYRQDPGLGLRLIYFSYDVKMKEKGDIPEGYSVSREKKERFSLILESASTNQTSMYLCVSREREQQYFGPGTRLTVT.

The chain combines TRBV6-1 with TRBJ2-3, with 9 bases aligning to TRBD1. CDR3 length: 18 residues. Germline-derived CDR1 and CDR2 are MNHNS and SASEGT. Trimming removed 5 bases from V and 4 bases from J; junction bases left unmatched: 16. In nucleotides, the CDR3 is TGTGCCAGCAGTCCACTTACCCGTACAGGGGGCGCGTCAGATACGCAGTATTTT. This gives the protein CASSPLTRTGGASDTQYF.